The 23 T cell receptor beta chains below come from one sample, sequenced in a study of human T cells and chemical hapten exposure. Indicated time point: patch test 2, 6 weeks after DPC sensitization. Treatment meaning: therapeutic diphenylcyclopropenone sensitization with weekly scalp DPC. TCRdb reprocessed the RACE reads with MiXCR, giving one entry per CDR3 protein. The sample carries over 130,000 distinct CDR3 sequences, roughly 10% recorded once. Here the sequenced sample was whole blood, taken in connection with sensitization to the hapten diphenylcyclopropenone (DPC). These receptors were obtained from a woman between 45 and 60 years old with alopecia areata. Some clones in this sample may be carry-over from other donors' samples.

In its sample, this clonotype was seen a few times. This chain joins TRBV28 and TRBJ1-1; TRBD1 matches 8 bases. Germline CDR1 is MDHEN and CDR2 is SYDVKM. J was trimmed by 0 bases and V by 10 bases; bases with no gene match: 4. The CDR3 loop spans 13 amino acids. Written as DNA, the CDR3 is TGTGCCATCCTGGACAGGGTGAACACTGAAGCTTTCTTT. Translating it yields CAILDRVNTEAFF.

This clonotype was counted ten times or more. The CDR3: CASSEQALTGELFF. CDR3 in DNA: TGTGCCAGCAGTGAACAGGCCCTCACCGGGGAGCTGTTTTTT. The rearrangement links TRBV6-1 to TRBJ2-2; D not resolved. The CDR3 is 14 amino acids. Trimming removed 2 bases from V and 4 bases from J, with 8 bases in between. Germline lookup yields CDR1 MNHNS and CDR2 SASEGT.

The chain joins TRBV4-2 to TRBJ2-3; possible D gene TRBD1, 6 bases. CDR3 length equals 12 residues. V was clipped by 1 base and J by 7 bases, with 6 bases between them. Germline loops: CDR1 LGHNA, CDR2 YNFKEQ. The CDR3 sequence is CASSQGGHTQYF. The DNA for the CDR3 is TGTGCCAGCAGCCAAGGGGGGCATACGCAGTATTTT.

The CDR3 bases are TGCGCCAGCGGTACGGGTAGGCAGGGCTACGAGCAGTACTTC. It encodes CASGTGRQGYEQYF. The chain uses TRBV5-1 and TRBJ2-7; a possible D gene is TRBD1 (5 bases). The V gene lost 7 bases and the J gene lost 3 bases, with 17 bases spanning the gap. This CDR3 has 14 residues. CDR1 is SGHRS and CDR2 is YFSETQ in the germline V gene.

This clonotype was seen a handful of times. V and J are TRBV5-1 and TRBJ2-2; D unclear. V was cut by 0 bases and J by 4 bases, with 7 bases left in between. The CDR3 contains 14 residues. Per germline, CDR1 SGHRS and CDR2 YFSETQ. CDR3 nucleotides: TGCGCCAGCAGCTTGGCCGTCTCCACCGGGGAGCTGTTTTTT. Protein sequence: CASSLAVSTGELFF.

This clonotype was found a few times. The genes are TRBV20-1 and TRBJ2-7; possibly TRBD1 or TRBD2 for D (6 bases each). This CDR3 comprises 14 residues. CDR1 is DFQATT and CDR2 is SNEGSKA in the germline V gene (reference sequence). V gave up 0 bases and J gave up 3 bases, with 12 bases separating them. CDR3: CSARDPRGLYEQYF. The DNA of the CDR3 is TGCAGTGCTAGAGATCCCCGGGGGCTCTACGAGCAGTACTTC.

This chain connects TRBV4-1 to TRBJ2-5; D might be TRBD2 (6 bases). Germline-derived CDR1 and CDR2 are MGHRA and YSYEKL. CDR3 length: 16 residues. The V and J ends lost 3 bases and 0 bases respectively, with 14 bases between them. The CDR3 bases are TGCGCCAGCAGCCAGTCGGACTATTCGTACCAAGAGACCCAGTACTTC. As protein: CASSQSDYSYQETQYF.

This clonotype has more than one count but fewer than ten. This chain links TRBV10-3 with TRBJ1-5; TRBD1 matches at 8 bases. The CDR3 sequence is 15 residues long. V was clipped by 2 bases and J by 6 bases; unmatched bases: 6. Looked up from germline, CDR1 is ENHRY and CDR2 is SYGVKD. CDR3 sequence reads: CAISETTGEGQPQHF. DNA of the CDR3: TGTGCCATCAGTGAGACGACAGGGGAAGGTCAGCCCCAGCATTTT.

This clonotype turned up a few times. V is TRBV28 and J is TRBJ2-7; maybe TRBD2 (7 bases). The germline V gene encodes CDR1 MDHEN and CDR2 SYDVKM. There are 15 residues in the CDR3. V gave up 5 bases and J gave up 5 bases, with 19 bases separating them. CDR3 sequence (DNA): TGTGCCAGCAGTCCCGGGGGAGGGGGAGGCAACGAGCAGTACTTC. Residues: CASSPGGGGGNEQYF.

The V gene is TRBV5-1, the J gene TRBJ2-2; a possible D gene is TRBD2 (5 bases). The length of the CDR3 is 15 residues. Germline V gene sequence: CDR1 SGHRS, CDR2 YFSETQ. Trimming removed 4 bases from V and 3 bases from J, with 13 bases in between. In DNA form, the CDR3 reads TGCGCCAGCAGCCGGGGAACCCTCGACACCGGGGAGCTGTTTTTT. Protein sequence: CASSRGTLDTGELFF.

The rearrangement uses TRBV29-1 and TRBJ2-2; TRBD1 matches at 8 bases. The CDR3 spans 13 residues. Germline V lookup: CDR1 SQVTM, CDR2 ANQGSEA. Unmatched junction bases numbered 5, after V lost 4 bases and J lost 7 bases. The CDR3 coding sequence is TGCAGCGTTGCCAGGGGGCGTAGCGGGGAGCTGTTTTTT. This translates into CSVARGRSGELFF.

This clonotype has a handful of counts. This chain joins TRBV7-9 and TRBJ1-4; 7 bases match TRBD1. CDR3 length: 16 amino acids. Germline V gene data show CDR1 as SEHNR and CDR2 as FQNEAQ (reference sequence). The junction had 5 bases not matched to a gene; V was cut back by 4 bases and J by 0 bases. In DNA form, the CDR3 reads TGTGCCAGCAGCTCCGGACAGGCGGCAACTAATGAAAAACTGTTTTTT. Its protein product is CASSSGQAATNEKLFF.

With respect to this clonotype: One junction end disagrees with the germline gene, perhaps due to a read error. The chain couples TRBV18 to TRBJ2-7; D assignment may be TRBD1 or TRBD2 (5 bases each). The CDR3 runs 15 residues. Germline V lookup: CDR1 KGHSH, CDR2 LQKENI. In DNA form, the CDR3 reads TGTGCCAGCTCACCACGGACGGGACCTCCCTACGAGCTGTACTTC. Protein: CASSPRTGPPYELYF.

This clonotype was seen many times. The chain uses TRBV12-5 and TRBJ2-1, with D possibly matching TRBD1 (5 bases). Germline V gives CDR1 LGHNT, CDR2 FRNRAP. The ends were cut back, 1 base at V and 3 bases at J, with 10 bases in the middle. The CDR3 runs to 15 residues. The CDR3 loop is CASGLGLGDYNEQFF. The DNA for the CDR3 is TGTGCTAGTGGTTTGGGATTAGGGGACTACAATGAGCAGTTCTTC.

The sample holds a few counts of this clonotype. The rearrangement joins TRBV20-1 to TRBJ2-5; TRBD1 matches 8 bases. Germline V CDR1 and CDR2: DFQATT, SNEGSKA (reference sequence). With 6 bases clipped from V and 7 bases from J, the junction kept 13 bases outside the gene matches. This CDR3 is built from 14 residues. Here the CDR3 reads CSAKGQETSGTQYF. CDR3 sequence (DNA): TGCAGTGCGAAGGGACAGGAAACCTCGGGGACCCAGTACTTC.

This clonotype occurred a few times. The chain combines TRBV19 with TRBJ2-7, with 9 bases matching TRBD2. The CDR3 has 16 amino acids. With 5 bases clipped from V and 0 bases from J, the junction kept 8 bases outside the gene matches. CDR1 is LNHDA and CDR2 is SQIVND in the germline V gene (reference sequence). CDR3 residues: CASSGKTSGLSYEQYF. The CDR3 bases are TGTGCCAGTAGTGGGAAGACTAGCGGACTCTCCTACGAGCAGTACTTC. Full variable domain (missing parts from reference TRBV19 and TRBJ2-7): DGGITQSPKYLFRKEGQNVTLSCEQNLNHDAMYWYRQDPGQGLRLIYYSQIVNDFQKGDIAEGYSVSREKKESFPLTVTSAQKNPTAFYLCASSGKTSGLSYEQYFGPGTRLTVT.

The DNA of the CDR3 is TGTGCCACCAGCAGTAGGACTGCTTACCAGCAGTACTTC. Protein: CATSSRTAYQQYF. V gene TRBV15 combines with J gene TRBJ2-7, with D possibly TRBD2 on 5 matching bases. CDR3 length: 13 residues. Per germline, CDR1 LNHNV and CDR2 YYDKDF (reference sequence). Trimming took off 3 bases at V and 8 bases at J, with 14 bases between the two ends.

This clonotype was observed at least ten times. The chain uses TRBV6-5 and TRBJ1-2; D ambiguous. V gave up 2 bases and J gave up 2 bases, with 3 bases separating them. This CDR3 contains 12 residues. The germline gives CDR1 MNHEY, CDR2 SVGAGI. CDR3 nucleotide sequence: TGTGCCAGCAGTTACGGAAACTATGGCTACACCTTC. This sequence encodes CASSYGNYGYTF.

This chain links TRBV28 with TRBJ2-5, with TRBD2 matching 11 bases. CDR3 size: 15 residues. Trimming took 4 bases from V and 3 from J; bases not matched to a gene: 4. CDR1 is MDHEN, CDR2 SYDVKM, per germline. In DNA form, the CDR3 reads TGTGCCAGCAGTTCCTTAGCGGGAGGGGAAGAGACCCAGTACTTC. This translates into CASSSLAGGEETQYF. Variable domain in full (rest from reference TRBV28 and TRBJ2-5): DVKVTQSSRYLVKRTGEKVFLECVQDMDHENMFWYRQDPGLGLRLIYFSYDVKMKEKGDIPEGYSVSREKKERFSLILESASTNQTSMYLCASSSLAGGEETQYFGPGTRLLVL.

V is TRBV20-1 and J is TRBJ2-4; D is undetermined. The CDR3 totals 15 residues. V lost 3 bases to trimming and J lost 0 bases, with 12 bases between them. Germline V gives CDR1 DFQATT, CDR2 SNEGSKA (reference sequence). Here the CDR3 reads CSARTSWQAKNIQYF. The CDR3 DNA follows: TGCAGTGCTAGGACATCTTGGCAAGCCAAAAACATTCAGTACTTC.

This clonotype has only a few counts. The rearrangement uses TRBV6-5 and TRBJ2-7, with 8 bases that match TRBD2. The CDR3 length is 14 residues. The germline gives CDR1 MNHEY, CDR2 SVGAGI. The junction had 7 bases not matched to a gene; V was cut back by 2 bases and J by 7 bases. The CDR3 nucleotides read TGTGCCAGCAGTTACGAAGCGGGAGCCTTGGAGCAGTACTTC. Translated: CASSYEAGALEQYF.

This clonotype was observed a few times. The chain uses TRBV20-1 and TRBJ2-3; perhaps TRBD2 as D (7 bases). The germline CDR1 and CDR2 sequences are DFQATT and SNEGSKA (reference sequence). CDR3 size: 11 residues. V was clipped by 6 bases and J by 6 bases, with 10 bases between them. The CDR3 coding sequence is TGCAGTGCGGGAGGGGGGGATACGCAGTATTTT. This encodes CSAGGGDTQYF.

This clonotype came up many times. The gene calls are TRBV29-1 and TRBJ2-7; no firm D call. CDR3 size: 13 residues. Per the germline V gene, CDR1 is SQVTM and CDR2 is ANQGSEA. V lost 1 base to trimming and J lost 0 bases, with 7 bases between them. The CDR3 DNA sequence: TGCAGCGTTGAAGGGGTTACCTCCTACGAGCAGTACTTC. This codes for CSVEGVTSYEQYF.